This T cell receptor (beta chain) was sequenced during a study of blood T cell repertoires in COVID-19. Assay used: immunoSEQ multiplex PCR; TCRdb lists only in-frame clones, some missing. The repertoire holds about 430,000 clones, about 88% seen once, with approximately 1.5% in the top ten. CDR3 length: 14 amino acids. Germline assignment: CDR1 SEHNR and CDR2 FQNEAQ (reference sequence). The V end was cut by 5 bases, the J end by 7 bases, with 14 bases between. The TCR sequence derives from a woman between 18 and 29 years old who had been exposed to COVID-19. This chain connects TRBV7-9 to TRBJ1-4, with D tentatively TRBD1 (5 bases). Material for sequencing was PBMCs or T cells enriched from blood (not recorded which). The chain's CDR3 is CASSPRQLAEKLFF. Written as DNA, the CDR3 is TGTGCCAGCAGCCCACGACAGTTAGCTGAAAAACTGTTTTTT.